The clone carrying this TCR beta chain has only a few counts. What it recognizes is unknown. From the 5' RACE reads, TCRdb called clonotypes with MiXCR, one entry per CDR3 protein. The sample lists about 520,000 distinct CDR3 sequences; approximately 22% were seen once. The sample originates from a study of identical twins. General study findings and limits: Interpretation of the results relied on cross-sectional statistical analysis and not on following the same donors. Modelling underestimated the level of out-of-frame TCR alpha sharing observed in monozygotic twins.

Trimming removed 8 bases from V and 6 bases from J, with 20 bases in between. The CDR3 has 15 amino acids. These data also featured in a second study, about T cells expressing NK-cell markers. That source notes: Seven donors tested HCMV-seropositive and one tested seronegative among the eight sequenced. Several donors' CD3+CD56-NKG2C+ cells were dominated by the same clonotypes.

The V gene is TRBV12-3 or TRBV12-4, the J gene TRBJ1-5; no definite D call. Sample: CD4+ T cells sorted from blood. The source is a woman aged 18-29 years in good health. CDR3 amino acids: CASGRSGVLAQPQHF. CDR3 DNA: TGTGCCAGCGGCAGGTCCGGGGTGTTGGCTCAGCCCCAGCATTTT.